This T cell receptor beta chain emerged from a study of T cells in Graves' hyperthyroidism and ophthalmopathy. Study-wide context: Specimen type is peripheral blood, collected at initial diagnosis prior to any treatment.

Researchers amplified the TCR beta CDR3 regions from RNA transcripts. The HTBI primer set was used in a first-round RT-PCR of the TCR CDR3. TCRdb processed the multiplex PCR reads anew with MiXCR; each CDR3 protein has one entry. This table holds some 300,000 distinct CDR3 sequences, around 16% found once. Per germline, CDR1 SGHVS and CDR2 FNYEAQ. Trimming removed 5 bases at V and 4 bases at J, with 14 bases between. The CDR3 is 14 amino acids. The clonotype comes from a young man with Graves' hyperthyroidism. The sequenced material came from blood. The rearrangement joins TRBV7-6 to TRBJ1-2; perhaps TRBD1 as D (6 bases). The CDR3 nucleotides are TGTGCCAGCAGCCCTAGGGGGACGGGCTATGGCTACACCTTC. Translation: CASSPRGTGYGYTF.